These 5 T cell receptor beta chains share one sample of origin, sequenced in a study of T cell responses to AZD1222 COVID-19 vaccine. The assay was immunoSEQ multiplex PCR, and TCRdb's table has in-frame clones only and misses some. The table has 75,000 to 100,000 clones, approximately 90% seen once. Sequencing was performed on peripheral blood, taken on day 0 of AZD1222 vaccination. The receptor source for this set is an adult in good health.

Details on this clone: The germline gene is not matched at one end of the junction; a read error may be the cause. The chain uses TRBV6-1 and TRBJ1-6; D uncertain. The CDR3 has 15 residues. The germline CDR1 and CDR2 sequences are MNHNS and SASEGT. The DNA of the CDR3 is TGTGCCAGCAATGAAAGGAGTAGAACGAATTCACCCCTCCACTTT. This translates into CASNERSRTNSPLHF.

The V gene is TRBV7-2, the J gene TRBJ1-3; D is uncertain. Germline V gene lookup returns CDR1 SGHTA and CDR2 FQGNSA. V was cut by 2 bases and J by 2 bases, with 10 bases left in between. This CDR3 is 15 amino acids long. In nucleotides, the CDR3 is TGTGCCAGCAGCTTATGGGCCGGGGCTGGAAACACCATATATTTT. It translates to CASSLWAGAGNTIYF.

The chain combines TRBV3-1 (or the pseudogene TRBV3-2) with TRBJ2-5; D may be TRBD1 (5 bases). Germline CDR1 LGHDT, CDR2 YNNKEL (reference sequence). Trimming shortened V by 1 base and J by 4 bases, and 13 bases separated the two germline ends. CDR3 length: 15 residues. CDR3 nucleotides: TGTGCCAGCAGCCAAGGGGTGGGGCGAGGAGAGACCCAGTACTTC. This encodes CASSQGVGRGETQYF.

This rearrangement joins TRBV5-4 to TRBJ2-5; D is perhaps TRBD1 (5 bases). V dropped 3 bases and J dropped 2 bases, with 14 bases sitting between them. CDR1 is SGHNT, CDR2 YYREEE, per germline (reference sequence). The CDR3 has 15 amino acids. The CDR3 region is CASSSPGQRQETQYF. CDR3 DNA sequence: TGTGCCAGCAGCTCACCCGGACAACGACAAGAGACCCAGTACTTC.

V usage is TRBV30 and J usage is TRBJ2-3; D possibly corresponds to TRBD1 (5 bases). V lost 5 bases and J lost 6, with 21 bases in between. Germline CDR1 GTSNPN, CDR2 SVGIG (reference sequence). The CDR3 length is 15 residues. The CDR3: CAWVGRSGSWDTQYF. The DNA of the CDR3 is TGTGCCTGGGTGGGGCGGTCCGGGTCGTGGGATACGCAGTATTTT.